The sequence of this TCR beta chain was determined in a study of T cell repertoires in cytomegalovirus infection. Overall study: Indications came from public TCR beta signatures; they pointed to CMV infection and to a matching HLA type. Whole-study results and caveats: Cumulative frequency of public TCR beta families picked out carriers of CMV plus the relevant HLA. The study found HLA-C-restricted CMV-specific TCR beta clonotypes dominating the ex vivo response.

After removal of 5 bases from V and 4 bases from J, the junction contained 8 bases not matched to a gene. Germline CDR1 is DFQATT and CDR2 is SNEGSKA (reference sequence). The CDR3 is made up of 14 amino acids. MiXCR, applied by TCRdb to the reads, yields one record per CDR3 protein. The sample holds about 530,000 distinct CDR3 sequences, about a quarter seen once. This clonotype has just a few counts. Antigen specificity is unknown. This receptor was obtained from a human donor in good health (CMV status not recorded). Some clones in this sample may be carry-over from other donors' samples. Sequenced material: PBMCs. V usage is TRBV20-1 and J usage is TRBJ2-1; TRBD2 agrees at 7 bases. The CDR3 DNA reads TGCAGTGCTGCCCGGGCGGGAGATTACAATGAGCAGTTCTTC. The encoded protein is CSAARAGDYNEQFF.